This entry concerns a single T cell receptor beta chain. This sample was taken from a study of blood T cell repertoires in COVID-19. Seattle researchers signed up patients amid active infection and tracked them longitudinally. The V end was cut by 1 base, the J end by 1 base, with 13 bases between. Germline V CDR1 and CDR2: SEHNR, FQNEAQ (reference sequence). The CDR3 spans 17 residues. Data came from immunoSEQ multiplex PCR; TCRdb stores just in-frame clones and leaves some out. The sample includes roughly 340,000 clones, about nine tenths of them seen just once. Sequences were obtained from peripheral blood. The sequence was collected from a woman between 65 and 79 years old with COVID-19, enrolled during active disease. This chain connects TRBV7-9 to TRBJ1-4, with D uncertain. The CDR3 here is CASSLGGFGGTNEKLFF. The CDR3 DNA reads TGTGCCAGCAGCTTAGGGGGTTTCGGAGGAACTAATGAAAAACTGTTTTTT.